The 5 T cell receptor beta chains given below trace back to one sample, sequenced in a study of shared clonotypes between healthy human individuals. Sequencing used immunoSEQ multiplex PCR; TCRdb keeps in-frame clones, though not all of them. The table records fewer than 850,000 clones, roughly 96% of them present only once. Naive CD8 cells lacked CD45RO, underwent positive selection for CCR7 and left out terminally differentiated effector memory CD45RA+ cells. The sample was naive CD8+ T cells sorted from blood. The receptors come from a man under 40 in good health.

This clone was counted once. The chain is built from TRBV27 and TRBJ2-7, with D perhaps matching TRBD1 (6 bases). The CDR3 extends over 14 amino acids. The ends were cut back, 6 bases at V and 1 base at J, with 13 bases in the middle. CDR1 is MNHEY and CDR2 is SMNVEV in the germline V gene (reference sequence). As DNA, the CDR3 is TGTGCCAGCAGCGAAGGGGGACATTCCTACGAGCAGTACTTC. Protein: CASSEGGHSYEQYF.

This sequence joins TRBV28 and TRBJ2-7, with 9 bases fitting TRBD1. Unmatched junction bases numbered 3, after V lost 5 bases and J lost 7 bases. The CDR3 extends over 12 amino acids. Germline V gives CDR1 MDHEN, CDR2 SYDVKM. In nucleotides, the CDR3 is TGTGCCAGCAGTCAGGACAGGGGAGAGCAGTACTTC. This gives the protein CASSQDRGEQYF.

This chain connects TRBV10-3 to TRBJ1-4; a weak D match, TRBD1 (5 bases). The CDR3 is made up of 14 amino acids. Trimming took off 5 bases at V and 12 bases at J, with 19 bases between the two ends. Germline-derived CDR1 and CDR2 are ENHRY and SYGVKD. The CDR3 region is CAISPRDYIEELFF. CDR3 coding DNA: TGTGCCATCAGTCCCAGGGACTATATAGAGGAACTGTTTTTT.

The chain carries TRBV28 and TRBJ2-5; perhaps TRBD2 as D (5 bases). The length of the CDR3 is 15 residues. V lost 6 bases to trimming and J lost 4 bases, with 18 bases between them. Germline V gene data show CDR1 as MDHEN and CDR2 as SYDVKM. The CDR3 nucleotides read TGTGCCAGCAGCCACGCCCGGGGAATACGAGAGACCCAGTACTTC. This gives the protein CASSHARGIRETQYF.

J is TRBJ2-1 and V is TRBV7-9; 9 positions agree with TRBD2. The junction had 15 bases not matched to a gene; V was cut back by 5 bases and J by 10 bases. The length of the CDR3 is 16 residues. CDR1 is SEHNR and CDR2 is FQNEAQ in the germline V gene (reference sequence). CDR3 sequence: CASSLDSGRILWEQFF. CDR3 DNA: TGTGCCAGCAGCCTCGATAGCGGGAGAATTCTATGGGAGCAGTTCTTC.